A selection of T cell receptor beta chains follows, all from one sample in a study of Ad26.COV2.S vaccination and SARS-CoV-2 variants. Only in-frame clones appear in the TCRdb table, and some are missing; sequencing was by immunoSEQ multiplex PCR. Here the sample spans roughly 700,000 clones, roughly 90% being singletons. The material sequenced was peripheral blood, taken in a trial of Ad26.COV2.S vaccine versus placebo. The receptors derive from a person between 18 and 65 years old who received the Ad26.COV2.S COVID-19 vaccine or a placebo. The CDR3 runs from the conserved cysteine through the conserved F or W. A D gene is named only where the DNA matches it firmly. Only some rows state a clone size, as once, few, many or a class for expanded clones.

J gene | clone size | V gene | D gene | CDR3 DNA | CDR3 protein
TRBJ1-2 | once | TRBV4-1 | NA | TGCGCCAGCAGCCAAGGCTATGGCTACACCTTC | CASSQGYGYTF
TRBJ2-3 | NA | TRBV6-5 | NA | TGTGCCAGCATAAGCGTTGGAGATACGCAGTATTTT | CASISVGDTQYF
TRBJ1-1 | NA | TRBV6-9 | NA | TGTGCCAGCAGCCCCAGGGAACCTGAAGCTTTCTTT | CASSPREPEAFF
TRBJ2-3 | NA | TRBV14 | NA | TGTGCCAGCAGCCAAGATCGGGGGATCGGAGGGAGAGGCGCGCAGTATTTT | CASSQDRGIGGRGAQYF
TRBJ2-7 | NA | TRBV7-2 | TRBD1 | TGTGCCAGCAGCCCAACCCGACAGGGCTACGAGCAGTACTTC | CASSPTRQGYEQYF
TRBJ2-4 | NA | TRBV10-3 | NA | TGTGCCATCAGTTTTCTCCCTCATACAGGGCCCCTAGCCAAAAACATTCAGTACTTC | CAISFLPHTGPLAKNIQYF
TRBJ2-5 | NA | TRBV29-1 | TRBD1 | TGCAGCGTTGGTGTCGCGGGGACAGGAGCGGAGACCCAGTACTTC | CSVGVAGTGAETQYF
TRBJ1-3 | NA | TRBV18 | TRBD1 | TGTGCCAGCTCACCGCAGGACAGGGGAGACACCATATATTTT | CASSPQDRGDTIYF
TRBJ2-3 | once | TRBV7-9 | NA | TGTGCCAGCAGCCCGACTGGTACAGATACGCAGTATTTT | CASSPTGTDTQYF
TRBJ2-7 | NA | TRBV2 | TRBD1 | TGTGCCAGCACCTCGACAGGGAGAATCTCCTACGAGCAGTACTTC | CASTSTGRISYEQYF
TRBJ1-5 | NA | TRBV18 | TRBD1 | TGTGCCAGCTCACCAGACAGGGCCAAGGGGCCCCAGCATTTT | CASSPDRAKGPQHF
TRBJ1-2 | NA | TRBV5-6 | NA | TGTGCCAGCAGCTCTCCTTTCACCGGGACCCTTAACTATGGCTACACCTTC | CASSSPFTGTLNYGYTF
TRBJ1-1 | once | TRBV6-5 | NA | TGTGCCAGCAGTTACCGGGATCAAGGAGCTTTCTTT | CASSYRDQGAFF
TRBJ2-1 | NA | TRBV5-1 | NA | TGCGCCAGCAGCTTGAACAATGAGCAGTTCTTC | CASSLNNEQFF
TRBJ1-1 | NA | TRBV19 | NA | TGTGCCAGTAGTATACCGGGTACTGAAGCTTTCTTT | CASSIPGTEAFF
TRBJ2-7 | NA | TRBV7-9 | NA | TGTGCCAGCAGCTCAGGGACCCTCCCGGACCGGGACGAGCAGTACTTC | CASSSGTLPDRDEQYF
TRBJ2-7 | NA | TRBV19 | NA | TGTGCCAGTAGTCCGACAGGAAGTGTCTACGAGCAGTACTTC | CASSPTGSVYEQYF
TRBJ1-1 | once | TRBV30 | NA | TGTGCCTGGAGCCACGGGACGGCCACTGAAGCTTTCTTT | CAWSHGTATEAFF
TRBJ1-6 | few | TRBV11-3 | NA | TGTGCCAGCAGCCTACACAGGGATTCACCCCTCCACTTT | CASSLHRDSPLHF
TRBJ1-6 | few | TRBV3-1/TRBV3-2 | NA | TGTGCCAGCAGCCAGGGCACGTTGGGGGGTTCACCCCTCCACTTT | CASSQGTLGGSPLHF
TRBJ2-2 | NA | TRBV10-2 | TRBD2 | TGCGCCAGCAGACTAGCGGGCACCGGGGAGCTGTTTTTT | CASRLAGTGELFF
TRBJ1-1 | NA | TRBV2 | NA | TGTGCCAGCAGTGACGGGGGACGCCTCGAAGCTTTCTTT | CASSDGGRLEAFF
TRBJ2-3 | NA | TRBV7-8 | TRBD2 | TGTGCCAGCAGCTTAGGTGGCGGGGGGGCCTTAGATACGCAGTATTTT | CASSLGGGGALDTQYF
TRBJ1-1 | once | TRBV27 | TRBD1 | TGTGCCAGCAGTAATAGGACAGGGGAGAGGGACACTGAAGCTTTCTTT | CASSNRTGERDTEAFF
TRBJ2-2 | NA | TRBV5-1 | TRBD2 | TGCGCCAGTACTAGCGGGAGTTGGACCGGGGAGCTGTTTTTT | CASTSGSWTGELFF
TRBJ2-5 | NA | TRBV18 | NA | TGTGCCAGCTCACCACGGCCGGGAGAGACCCAGTACTTC | CASSPRPGETQYF
TRBJ1-1 | NA | TRBV19 | TRBD1 | TGTGCCAGTAGTTCCCGGGGACAGGCGAACACTGAAGCTTTCTTT | CASSSRGQANTEAFF
TRBJ2-1 | NA | TRBV7-3 | NA | TGTGCCAGCAGCCTTGGTTCCTTCGATGAGCAGTTCTTC | CASSLGSFDEQFF
TRBJ1-2 | few | TRBV6-4 | TRBD1 | TGTGCCAGCAGGATGGACAGGGGAGGCGGCTACACCTTC | CASRMDRGGGYTF
TRBJ1-6 | NA | TRBV18 | TRBD1 | TGTGCCAGCTCACCAACAGGGGCTAATTCACCCCTCCACTTT | CASSPTGANSPLHF
TRBJ2-3 | NA | TRBV2 | TRBD2 | TGTGCCAGCAGTCCACTAGCGGGAGTTGTGGATACGCAGTATTTT | CASSPLAGVVDTQYF
TRBJ2-7 | NA | TRBV5-8 | TRBD1 | TGTGCCAGCAGCTACCGGGACAGGGCCTACGAGCAGTACTTC | CASSYRDRAYEQYF
TRBJ2-5 | NA | TRBV18 | NA | TGTGCCAGCTCACCCAGGCGCCCGGATCAAGAGACCCAGTACTTC | CASSPRRPDQETQYF
TRBJ1-5 | NA | TRBV13 | NA | TGTGCCAGCAGCTCGGGGGGGGCGCGAAGGGAACCCCATCAGCCCCAGCATTTT | CASSSGGARREPHQPQHF
TRBJ2-7 | once | TRBV20-1 | NA | TGCAGTGCTAGTTGGGCGACTAGAGCGGACGAGCAGTACTTC | CSASWATRADEQYF
TRBJ2-5 | NA | TRBV18 | NA | TGTGCCAGCTCATCGGAGAGGCAAGAGACCCAGTACTTC | CASSSERQETQYF
TRBJ1-2 | NA | TRBV6-4 | NA | TGTGCCAGCAGACCCGAGGGGGGGCTTTATGGCTACACCTTC | CASRPEGGLYGYTF
TRBJ2-7 | NA | TRBV6-5 | NA | TGTGCCAGCAGTTCCCCAGGTACCTACGAGCAGTACTTC | CASSSPGTYEQYF
TRBJ2-5 | NA | TRBV18 | NA | TGTGCCAGCTCATCTTGGTCCCAAGAGACCCAGTACTTC | CASSSWSQETQYF
TRBJ2-7 | NA | TRBV3-1/TRBV3-2 | NA | TGTGCCAGCAGCCAAGATGACGGGACAACCTACGAGCAGTACTTC | CASSQDDGTTYEQYF
TRBJ2-5 | NA | TRBV7-7 | TRBD2 | TGTGCTAGCAGCTTAGCAGGCGGGAGTGGCGAGACCCAGTACTTC | CASSLAGGSGETQYF
TRBJ1-2 | NA | TRBV19 | TRBD1 | TGTGCCAGTAGTATTTACCCGGGACAGGGCGACTATGGCTACACCTTC | CASSIYPGQGDYGYTF